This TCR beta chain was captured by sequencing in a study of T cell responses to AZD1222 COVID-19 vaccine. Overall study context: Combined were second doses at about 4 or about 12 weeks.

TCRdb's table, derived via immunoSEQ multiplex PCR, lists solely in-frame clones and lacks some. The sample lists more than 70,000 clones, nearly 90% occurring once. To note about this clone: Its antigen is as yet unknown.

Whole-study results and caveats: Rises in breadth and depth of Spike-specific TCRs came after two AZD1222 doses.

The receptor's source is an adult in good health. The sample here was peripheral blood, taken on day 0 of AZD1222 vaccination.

The CDR3 loop is CASTPRGIGSPLHF. The CDR3 DNA reads TGTGCCAGCACCCCGCGAGGGATAGGATCACCCCTCCACTTT. The genes are TRBV2 and TRBJ1-6; D not resolved. The V and J ends lost 7 bases and 10 bases respectively, with 17 bases between them. The CDR3 loop spans 14 amino acids. Germline V CDR1 and CDR2: SNHLY, FYNNEI.